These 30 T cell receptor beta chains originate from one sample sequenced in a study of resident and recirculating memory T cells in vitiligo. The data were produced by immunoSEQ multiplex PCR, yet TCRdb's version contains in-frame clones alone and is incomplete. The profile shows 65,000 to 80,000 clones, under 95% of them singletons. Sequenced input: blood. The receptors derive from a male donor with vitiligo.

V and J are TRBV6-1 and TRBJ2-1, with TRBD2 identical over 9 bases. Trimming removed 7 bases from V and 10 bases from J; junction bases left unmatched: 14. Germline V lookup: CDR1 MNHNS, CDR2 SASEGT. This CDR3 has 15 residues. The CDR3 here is CASTDGTSITYEQFF. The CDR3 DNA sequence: TGTGCCAGCACTGACGGGACTAGCATAACTTACGAGCAGTTCTTC.

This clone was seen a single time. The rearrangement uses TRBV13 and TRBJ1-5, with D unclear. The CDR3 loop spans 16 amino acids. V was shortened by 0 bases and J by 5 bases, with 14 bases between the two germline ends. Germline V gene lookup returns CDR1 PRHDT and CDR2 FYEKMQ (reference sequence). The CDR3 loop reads CASSLGGRRSDQPQHF. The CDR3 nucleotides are TGTGCCAGCAGCTTAGGGGGGAGGAGGTCCGATCAGCCCCAGCATTTT.

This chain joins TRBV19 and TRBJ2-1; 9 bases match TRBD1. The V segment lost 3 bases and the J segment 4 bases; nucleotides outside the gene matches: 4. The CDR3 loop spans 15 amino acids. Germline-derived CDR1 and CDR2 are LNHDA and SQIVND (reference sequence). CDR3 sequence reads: CASSMGTGFYNEQFF. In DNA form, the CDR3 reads TGTGCCAGTAGTATGGGGACAGGGTTTTACAATGAGCAGTTCTTC. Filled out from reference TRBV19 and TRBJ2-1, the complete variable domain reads DGGITQSPKYLFRKEGQNVTLSCEQNLNHDAMYWYRQDPGQGLRLIYYSQIVNDFQKGDIAEGYSVSREKKESFPLTVTSAQKNPTAFYLCASSMGTGFYNEQFFGPGTRLTVL.

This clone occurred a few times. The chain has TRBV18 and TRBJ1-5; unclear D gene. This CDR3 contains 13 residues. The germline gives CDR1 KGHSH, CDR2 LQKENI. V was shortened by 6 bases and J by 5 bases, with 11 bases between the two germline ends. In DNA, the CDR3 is TGTGCCAGCTCCTCGAAGGCGGATCAGCCCCAGCATTTT. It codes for CASSSKADQPQHF.

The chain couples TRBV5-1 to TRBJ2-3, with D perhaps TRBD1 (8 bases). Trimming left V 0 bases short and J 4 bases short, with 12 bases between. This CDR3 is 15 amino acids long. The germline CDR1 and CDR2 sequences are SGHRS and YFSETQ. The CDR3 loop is CASSLGTGRADTQYF. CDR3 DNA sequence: TGCGCCAGCAGCTTGGGGACAGGGAGGGCAGATACGCAGTATTTT.

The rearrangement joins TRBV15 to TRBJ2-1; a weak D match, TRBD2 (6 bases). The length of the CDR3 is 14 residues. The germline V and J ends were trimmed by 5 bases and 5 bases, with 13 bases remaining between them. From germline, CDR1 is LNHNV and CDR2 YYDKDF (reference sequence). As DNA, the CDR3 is TGTGCCACCAGCTGGGTACAGCGGGACAATGAGCAGTTCTTC. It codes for CATSWVQRDNEQFF. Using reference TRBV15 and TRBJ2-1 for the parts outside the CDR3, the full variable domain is DAMVIQNPRYQVTQFGKPVTLSCSQTLNHNVMYWYQQKSSQAPKLLFHYYDKDFNNEADTPDNFQSRRPNTSFCFLDIRSPGLGDTAMYLCATSWVQRDNEQFFGPGTRLTVL.

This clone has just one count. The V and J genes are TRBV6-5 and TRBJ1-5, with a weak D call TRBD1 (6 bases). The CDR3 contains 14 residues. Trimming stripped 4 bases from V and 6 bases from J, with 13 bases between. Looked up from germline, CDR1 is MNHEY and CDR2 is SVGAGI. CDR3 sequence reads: CASSSRQVGQPQHF. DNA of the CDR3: TGTGCCAGCAGTTCTCGACAGGTCGGTCAGCCCCAGCATTTT.

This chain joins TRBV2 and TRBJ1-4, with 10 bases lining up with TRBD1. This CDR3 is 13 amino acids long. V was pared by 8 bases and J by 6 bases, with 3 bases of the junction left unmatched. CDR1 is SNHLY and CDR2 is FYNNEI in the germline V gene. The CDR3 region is CASGDRGDEKLFF. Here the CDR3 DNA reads TGTGCCAGCGGGGACAGGGGCGATGAAAAACTGTTTTTT.

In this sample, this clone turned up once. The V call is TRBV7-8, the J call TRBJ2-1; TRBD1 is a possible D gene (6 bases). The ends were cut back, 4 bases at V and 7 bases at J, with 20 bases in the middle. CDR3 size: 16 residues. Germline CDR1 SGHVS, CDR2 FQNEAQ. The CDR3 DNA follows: TGTGCCAGCAGCTCATATCTTCAGGGGAGTTCAAATGAGCAGTTCTTC. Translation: CASSSYLQGSSNEQFF.

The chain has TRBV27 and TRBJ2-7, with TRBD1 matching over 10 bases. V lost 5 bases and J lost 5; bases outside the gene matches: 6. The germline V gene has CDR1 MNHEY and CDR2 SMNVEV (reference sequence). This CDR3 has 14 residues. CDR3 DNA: TGTGCCAGCAGTCTCTACGACAGGGGGCACGAGCAGTACTTC. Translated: CASSLYDRGHEQYF.

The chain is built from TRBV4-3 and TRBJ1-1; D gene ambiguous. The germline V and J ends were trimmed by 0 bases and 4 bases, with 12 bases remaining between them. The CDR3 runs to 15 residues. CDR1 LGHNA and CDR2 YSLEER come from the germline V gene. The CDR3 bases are TGCGCCAGCAGCCAAGATCTCCGGGTTTTCACTGAAGCTTTCTTT. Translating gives CASSQDLRVFTEAFF.

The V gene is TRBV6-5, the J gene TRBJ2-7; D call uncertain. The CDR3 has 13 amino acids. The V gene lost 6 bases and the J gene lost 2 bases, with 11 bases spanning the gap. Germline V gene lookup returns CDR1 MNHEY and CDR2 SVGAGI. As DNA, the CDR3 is TGTGCCAGCAGCCTGCACAAAGCCTACGAGCAGTACTTC. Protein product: CASSLHKAYEQYF.

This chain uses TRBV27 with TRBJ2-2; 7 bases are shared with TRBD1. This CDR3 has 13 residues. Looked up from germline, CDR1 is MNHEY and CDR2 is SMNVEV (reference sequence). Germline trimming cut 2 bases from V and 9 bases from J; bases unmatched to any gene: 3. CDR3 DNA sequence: TGTGCCAGCAGTTTAAGGGGGCGGAGGGAGCTGTTTTTT. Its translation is CASSLRGRRELFF.

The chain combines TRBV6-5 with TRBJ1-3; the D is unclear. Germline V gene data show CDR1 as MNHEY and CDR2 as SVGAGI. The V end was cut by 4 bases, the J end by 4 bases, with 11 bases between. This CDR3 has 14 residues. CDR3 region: CASSSRGIGNTIYF. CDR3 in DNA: TGTGCCAGCAGTTCCCGAGGGATCGGAAACACCATATATTTT.

The CDR3 loop reads CASRPFWAQPNTDTQYF. The CDR3 coding sequence is TGCGCCAGCAGACCCTTTTGGGCCCAACCTAACACAGATACGCAGTATTTT. The genes are TRBV4-1 and TRBJ2-3; no firm D call. This CDR3 spans 17 amino acids. Trimming took 6 bases from V and 2 from J, leaving 21 bases between them. Germline V gene data show CDR1 as MGHRA and CDR2 as YSYEKL.

The CDR3 bases are TGCGCCAGCAGTGAGGGAGTAGCGGGAGCAGATACGCAGTATTTT. Translated, it gives CASSEGVAGADTQYF. This sequence joins TRBV10-2 and TRBJ2-3, with 9 bases aligning to TRBD2. CDR1 and CDR2 (germline): WSHSY, SAAADI. The V segment lost 2 bases and the J segment 4 bases; nucleotides outside the gene matches: 4. CDR3 size: 15 residues.

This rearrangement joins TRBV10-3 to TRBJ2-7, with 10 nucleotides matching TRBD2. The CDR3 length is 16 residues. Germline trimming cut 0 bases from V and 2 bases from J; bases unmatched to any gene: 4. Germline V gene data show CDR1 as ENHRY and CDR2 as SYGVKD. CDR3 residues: CAISESGLAAAYEQYF. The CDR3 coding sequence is TGTGCCATCAGTGAGTCTGGACTAGCGGCCGCCTACGAGCAGTACTTC.

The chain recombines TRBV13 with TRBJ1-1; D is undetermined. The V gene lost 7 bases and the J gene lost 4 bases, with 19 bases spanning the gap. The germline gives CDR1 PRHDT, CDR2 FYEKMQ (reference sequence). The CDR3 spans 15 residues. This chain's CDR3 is CASTFRSLMSTEAFF. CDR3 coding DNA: TGTGCCAGCACTTTTCGTAGCCTCATGAGCACTGAAGCTTTCTTT.

CDR3 amino acids: CASSSWATQYF. The DNA for the CDR3 is TGTGCCAGCAGCTCCTGGGCCACGCAGTATTTT. V usage is TRBV5-8 and J usage is TRBJ2-3; D not certain. The CDR3 totals 11 residues. Germline V gives CDR1 SGHTS, CDR2 YDEGEE. V dropped 3 bases and J dropped 9 bases, with 8 bases sitting between them.

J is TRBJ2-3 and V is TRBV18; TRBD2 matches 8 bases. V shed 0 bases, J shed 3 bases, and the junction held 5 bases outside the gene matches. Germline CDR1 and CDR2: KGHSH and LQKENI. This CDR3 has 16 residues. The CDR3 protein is CASSPPSGTLTDTQYF. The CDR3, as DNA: TGTGCCAGCTCACCACCTAGCGGGACCTTGACAGATACGCAGTATTTT.

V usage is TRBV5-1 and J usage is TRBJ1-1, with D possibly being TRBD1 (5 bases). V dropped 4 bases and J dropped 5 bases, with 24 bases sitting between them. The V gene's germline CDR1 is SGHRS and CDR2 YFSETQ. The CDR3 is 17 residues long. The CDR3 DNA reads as TGCGCCAGCAGCCTGGGGCAGGCAAGGGAGTCGGGGACTGAAGCTTTCTTT. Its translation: CASSLGQARESGTEAFF.

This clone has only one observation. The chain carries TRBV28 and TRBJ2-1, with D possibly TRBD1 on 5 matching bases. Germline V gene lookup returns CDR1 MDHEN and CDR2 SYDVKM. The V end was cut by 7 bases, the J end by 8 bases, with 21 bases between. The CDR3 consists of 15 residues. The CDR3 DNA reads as TGTGCCAGCACCGCTCTGGTTCAGGGTTGGGATGAGCAGTTCTTC. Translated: CASTALVQGWDEQFF.

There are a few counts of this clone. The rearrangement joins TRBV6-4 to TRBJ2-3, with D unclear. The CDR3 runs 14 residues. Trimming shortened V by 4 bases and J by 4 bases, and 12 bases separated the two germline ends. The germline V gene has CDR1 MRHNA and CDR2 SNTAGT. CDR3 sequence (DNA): TGTGCCAGCAGTGTCTCGGGCGAAGCAGATACGCAGTATTTT. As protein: CASSVSGEADTQYF.

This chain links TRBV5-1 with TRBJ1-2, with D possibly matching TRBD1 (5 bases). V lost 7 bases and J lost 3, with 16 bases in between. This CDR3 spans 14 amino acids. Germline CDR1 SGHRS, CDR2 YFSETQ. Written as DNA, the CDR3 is TGCGCCAGCTACCAAGATCAGGGCGACTATGGCTACACCTTC. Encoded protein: CASYQDQGDYGYTF.

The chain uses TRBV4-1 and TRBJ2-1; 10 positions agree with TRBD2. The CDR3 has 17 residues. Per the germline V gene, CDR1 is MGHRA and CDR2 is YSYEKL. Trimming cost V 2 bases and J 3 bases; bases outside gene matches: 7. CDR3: CASSQPLAGVFYNEQFF. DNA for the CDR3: TGCGCCAGCAGCCAACCCCTAGCGGGAGTGTTCTACAATGAGCAGTTCTTC.

The CDR3 DNA is TGTGCCAGCAGCCAGGGGGCTGTCAGGGGGGAAGAAAAACTGTTTTTT. The encoded protein is CASSQGAVRGEEKLFF. The rearrangement uses TRBV5-4 and TRBJ1-4; the match to TRBD1 covers 8 bases. The CDR3 is 16 residues long. The germline V gene encodes CDR1 SGHNT and CDR2 YYREEE (reference sequence). After removal of 4 bases from V and 8 bases from J, the junction contained 13 bases not matched to a gene.

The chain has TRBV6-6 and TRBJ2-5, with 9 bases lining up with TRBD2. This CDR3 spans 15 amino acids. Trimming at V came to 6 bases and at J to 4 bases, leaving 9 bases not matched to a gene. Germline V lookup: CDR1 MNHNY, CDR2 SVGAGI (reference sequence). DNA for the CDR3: TGTGCCAGCAGGCGCGCTAGCGGGGTCTTAGAGACCCAGTACTTC. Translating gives CASRRASGVLETQYF.

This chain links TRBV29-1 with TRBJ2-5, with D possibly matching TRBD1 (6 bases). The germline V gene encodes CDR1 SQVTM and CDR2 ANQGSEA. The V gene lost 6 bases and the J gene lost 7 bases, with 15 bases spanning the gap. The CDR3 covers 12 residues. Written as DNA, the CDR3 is TGCAGCGTCCTACAGGGCCCGGCGACCCAGTACTTC. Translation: CSVLQGPATQYF.

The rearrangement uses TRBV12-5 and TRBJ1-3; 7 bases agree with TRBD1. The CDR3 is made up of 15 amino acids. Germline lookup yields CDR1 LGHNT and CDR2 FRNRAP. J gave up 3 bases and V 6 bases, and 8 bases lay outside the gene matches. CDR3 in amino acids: CASGTTGWNGNTIYF. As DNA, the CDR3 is TGTGCTAGTGGAACGACAGGGTGGAATGGAAACACCATATATTTT.

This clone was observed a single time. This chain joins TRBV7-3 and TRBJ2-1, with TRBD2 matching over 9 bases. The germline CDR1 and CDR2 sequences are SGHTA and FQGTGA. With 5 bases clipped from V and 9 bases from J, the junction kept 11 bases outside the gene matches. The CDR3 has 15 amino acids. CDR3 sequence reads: CASSPWVAGAGEQFF. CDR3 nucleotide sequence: TGTGCCAGCAGCCCTTGGGTAGCGGGAGCGGGTGAGCAGTTCTTC.